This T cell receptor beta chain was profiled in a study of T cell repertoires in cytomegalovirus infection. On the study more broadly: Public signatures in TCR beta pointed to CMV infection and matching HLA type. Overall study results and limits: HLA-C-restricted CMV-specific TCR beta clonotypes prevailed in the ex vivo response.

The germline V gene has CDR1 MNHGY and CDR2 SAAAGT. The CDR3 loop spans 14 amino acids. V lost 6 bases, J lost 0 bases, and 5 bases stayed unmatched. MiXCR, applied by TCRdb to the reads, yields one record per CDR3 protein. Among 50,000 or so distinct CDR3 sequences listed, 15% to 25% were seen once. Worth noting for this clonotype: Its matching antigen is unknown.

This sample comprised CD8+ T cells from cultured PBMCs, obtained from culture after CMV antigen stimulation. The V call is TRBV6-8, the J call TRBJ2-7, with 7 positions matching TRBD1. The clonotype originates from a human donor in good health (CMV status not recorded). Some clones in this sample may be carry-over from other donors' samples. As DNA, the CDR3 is TGTGCCAGCAGGCTGACAGGGAACTCCTACGAGCAGTACTTC. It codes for CASRLTGNSYEQYF.